This T cell receptor beta chain was captured in a study of cytomegalovirus exposure and HLA in healthy donors (dated by TCRdb to between 2016 and 2019). With respect to the entire study: According to an earlier analysis of 550 to 700 of the donors, 200 million or so T cells yielded roughly 100 million unique TCR beta sequences and around 280 Gb of sequence data. To predict cytomegalovirus infection status, the study brought together high-throughput TCR immunosequencing, statistical association of individual TCRs with disease status, and machine learning. HLA typing included class I and class II loci at four-digit resolution. On average, around 240,000 unique TCR beta nucleotide sequences were sequenced per donor among several hundred genotyped donors of the cohort, with roughly 18% of those sequences being non-productive. Because of strong linkage in the cohort, four to six DR-DQ haplotypes were treated as single units for association and clustering. In a later analysis, previously published TCR beta repertoires from 600 to 850 donors were re-analyzed and high-resolution HLA genotyping was added so that TCR occurrence patterns could be studied. Donor age, sex, ethnicity and CMV serostatus were collected together with the repertoire data. All discovery cohort repertoires had been generated on a single sequencing platform. The T cell repertoires of under 750 subjects were profiled by immunosequencing and related to cytomegalovirus serostatus. A later genetic analysis took genome-wide SNP genotypes for about 60% of the roughly 670 donors and used that subset as a discovery cohort. In addition to the first cohort of 650 to 800 subjects, a separate validation cohort of 120 different subjects was used. About 280 gigabases of sequencing data and approximately 92 million unique TCR sequences made up an early release that covered several hundred HLA-typed donors. The study aimed to test whether signatures of past pathogen exposure could be identified by cataloging public T cell receptors. Among the approximately 400 genotyped donors, approximately 77% belonged to the genetic ancestry cluster associated with self-reported Caucasian donors. The later analysis used no new phenotypic data to find candidate immune exposures, relying instead on TCR beta sequences and their occurrence across donors. Typing coverage varied by locus: about 620-630 donors for A, B, C, DRB1 and DQB1; roughly 510 for DQA1; over 600 for DPA1; around 450 for DPB1. To decide whether each TCR beta V gene segment behaved as functional or pseudogenic, an earlier analysis of several hundred of the donors relied on high-throughput TCR beta sequencing. Results the study describes overall, beyond this receptor: Cytomegalovirus status was reported to be diagnosed by the classifier with high specificity and sensitivity in both the original and validation cohorts. A total of fewer than 200 TCR beta chains were listed by the study as associated with cytomegalovirus. In a later analysis, 15,000 to 20,000 TCR beta sequences were associated with specific HLA alleles at a false discovery rate of 0.05. According to a later genetic analysis, donors in an Asian-associated ancestry cluster had fewer N-insertions in productive TCRs than the roughly 700-donor mean. In a later analysis, TCR association rates were found to vary across HLA loci, with the most associated TCRs seen for DRB1 alleles and the fewest for HLA-C alleles. V-gene and J-gene trimming of TCR beta chains was associated with a missense DCLRE1C variant in a later genetic analysis, and the association was replicated in an independent cohort. According to a later analysis, parvovirus B19, influenza, CMV and Epstein-Barr virus appeared linked to several top co-occurrence clusters. While some public TCRs were present in many individuals, most TCR sequences turned up only very rarely across donors. Because HLA typing was unavailable for some donors at each locus, only the typed subset was used in association tests. For the cohort, immune exposure information was limited to CMV serostatus. In vitro tests confirmed that a few of the cytomegalovirus-associated TCR beta chains recognize cytomegalovirus antigens. Most CMV-associated TCR beta chains appeared to be HLA-restricted in a later analysis, and the HLA associations seemed to be driven largely by CMV exposure. The earlier analysis of almost 600 of the donors excluded approximately 15 rarely observed V segments, including chromosome 9 orphons, because counts were too low. In this cohort, only TCR beta chains were sequenced, and detectable features were limited by the absence of alpha or paired-chain data. Correlated functional status among segregating V segments might reflect linkage disequilibrium, but an unknown experimental factor could not be ruled out. A cluster of highly shared sequence variants was judged likely to represent a technical artifact of the sequencing pipeline. A further reported finding was that TCR beta sequences accurately predicted the HLA-A and HLA-B alleles for most subjects in the first cohort. Because the 87-base-pair reads could not distinguish some IMGT-functional V segments, including TRBV6-2 and TRBV6-3, those segments were excluded. When HLA alleles, especially DR and DQ, strongly co-occurred, attributing TCR associations to individual alleles was difficult. In a later analysis, HLA-associated TCR beta chains were found to be more clonally expanded and to have lower generation probabilities than equally common non-associated chains. The presence/absence analyses assumed that sequencing depth was roughly uniform across donors, and that assumption may not be true. In an earlier analysis of about 540 of the donors, most TCR beta V segments were observed in productive rearrangements about 87% or about 30% of the time, broadly matching IMGT annotations. The authors suggested that the approach could potentially be generalized to other disease states and immunological phenotypes.

In total, 600 or so healthy bone marrow donors made up the cohort. At the time of sampling, all cohort members were nominally healthy, though unrecorded immune exposures were likely present. The donor was CMV seronegative and was included in the group of around 320 seronegative cohort members. Each donor provided a peripheral blood sample, and peripheral blood mononuclear cells were used for TCR beta sequencing. The Qiagen DNeasy Blood Extraction Kit was used to extract genomic DNA from the blood cell samples. As to this clone: Its antigen is still unknown. No much larger clone is present one base from it, and per-base qualities are unavailable.

Receptor libraries were prepared by the immunoSEQ multiplex PCR assay. For the multiplex PCR, a mixture combining 60 forward primers for TCR Vbeta segments and 13 reverse primers for TCR Jbeta segments was used. A multiplex PCR assay on genomic DNA amplified the CDR3 region of rearranged TCR beta genes. The Illumina HiSeq System was used to sequence the amplified TCR beta libraries as 87-base-pair reads. The paper's data handling went like this. In a later analysis, tens of millions of unique TCR beta chains were counted across the 500 to 850 repertoires, and approximately 9.9 million of these chains were shared by at least two donors. Raw reads were error-corrected and collapsed into unique sequences by a nearest-neighbor algorithm in which closely related sequences were merged to remove PCR and sequencing errors. Alignment of CDR3 sequences to IMGT reference sequences was used to assign V, D and J gene segments. For a sequence to be retained, a match of at least six nucleotides was required to both a V gene segment and a J gene segment. A rearrangement counted as productive if the CDR3 had no stop codons and remained in frame with V and J, and every other rearrangement counted as non-productive. CDR3 was defined according to IMGT convention as the region running from the second conserved V-encoded cysteine to the conserved J-encoded phenylalanine. The earlier analysis of approximately 500 of the donors excluded sequences that lacked an unambiguous match to a single V gene segment. In an earlier analysis of several hundred of the donors, V segments were called functional above 56.7% productive rearrangements and were called segregating when the between-donor standard deviation exceeded 5%. To diagnose cytomegalovirus status from the catalog of TCR beta chain sequences, a statistical classification framework was built. In a later analysis, TCR nucleotide sequences were compared against IMGT/GENE-DB human TR gene sequences so that V and J genes could be assigned. A later analysis assigned CDR3 sequences and most-parsimonious VDJ recombination scenarios with the TCRdist pipeline. A later analysis defined each TCR beta chain by its CDR3 amino acid sequence plus V-gene family, and excluded reads lacking a unique V-gene family. As a way to deal with suspected cross-contamination and a sequencing artifact, a later analysis dropped approximately 570 nucleotide sequences that were highly shared and had low generation probability. A later analysis calculated a clonal expansion index for each public chain from normalized within-repertoire ranks of inferred template counts. Generation probabilities in a later analysis came from a VDJ recombination model fitted to out-of-frame rearrangements, and those results were checked against IGoR. A later analysis scored TCR-TCR, TCR-HLA and TCR-CMV co-occurrence with hypergeometric tests, applying a repertoire-size bias correction to TCR pairs. False discovery rates were estimated in a later analysis by permuting HLA or CMV assignments 20 times. In a later analysis, co-occurring TCRs were grouped with DBSCAN, and TCRdist sequence similarity was added when clustering was performed within HLA-allele-positive subsets. Repertoires with fewer than 30,000 or more than 120,000 public chains were left out of co-occurrence clustering, as were a handful of repertoires with anomalous nucleotide sharing. Entries here come from immuneACCESS through TCRdb and include only in-frame sequences with V and J called. Some clones fail to appear in such tables; in the studies checked, an unresolved V gene covers under half of the shortfall, and the cause of the remainder is unknown. V, J and clone size reflect that table, while D and trimming were determined from the DNA. In all, the sample holds around 140,000 clones, and roughly 76% of those were seen once. 1.6% of the sample lies in the top ten.

The CDR3 runs 14 amino acids, cysteine and phenylalanine included. The CDR3 DNA has 42 bases and is translated from base 1. Per the germline V gene (reference sequence), LNHDA is the CDR1 and SQIVND is the CDR2. V ends up 7 bases short and J 4 bases short, with an unmatched junction base count of 8. The clonotype was recovered from a female donor in good health and CMV-seronegative. The chain is encoded by TRBV19 joined to TRBJ1-1, with 8 bases in between that match TRBD1. Sequences were obtained from PBMCs. The sequenced DNA: TGTGCCAGTACCTTACAGGGGGGTGGCACTGAAGCTTTCTTT. Its protein reads: CASTLQGGGTEAFF.